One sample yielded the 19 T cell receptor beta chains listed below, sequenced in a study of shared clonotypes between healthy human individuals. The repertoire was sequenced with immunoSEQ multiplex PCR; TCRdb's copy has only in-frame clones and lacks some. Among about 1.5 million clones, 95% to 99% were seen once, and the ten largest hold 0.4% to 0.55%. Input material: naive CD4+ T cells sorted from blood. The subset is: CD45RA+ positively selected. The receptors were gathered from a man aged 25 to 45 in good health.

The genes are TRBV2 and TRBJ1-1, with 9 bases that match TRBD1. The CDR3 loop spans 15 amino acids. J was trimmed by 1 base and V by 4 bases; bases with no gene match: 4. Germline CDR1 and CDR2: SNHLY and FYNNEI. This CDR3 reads CASSGRGQGNTEAFF. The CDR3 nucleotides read TGTGCCAGCAGTGGAAGGGGACAGGGGAACACTGAAGCTTTCTTT.

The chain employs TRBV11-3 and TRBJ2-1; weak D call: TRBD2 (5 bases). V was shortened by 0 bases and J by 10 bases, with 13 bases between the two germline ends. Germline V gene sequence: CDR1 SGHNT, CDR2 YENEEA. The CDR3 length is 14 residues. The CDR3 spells CASSLDGRTKEQFF. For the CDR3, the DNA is TGTGCCAGCAGCTTAGATGGGAGAACTAAGGAGCAGTTCTTC. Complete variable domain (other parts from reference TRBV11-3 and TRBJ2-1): EAGVVQSPRYKIIEKKQPVAFWCNPISGHNTLYWYLQNLGQGPELLIRYENEEAVDDSQLPKDRFSAERLKGVDSTLKIQPAELGDSAVYLCASSLDGRTKEQFFGPGTRLTVL.

DNA of the CDR3: TGTGCCAGCAGAGACGTGGGGAACACCGGGGAGCTGTTTTTT. Translating gives CASRDVGNTGELFF. The genes are TRBV7-9 and TRBJ2-2; D uncertain. The CDR3 loop spans 14 amino acids. Germline CDR1 SEHNR, CDR2 FQNEAQ (reference sequence). V was shortened by 6 bases and J by 1 base, with 9 bases between the two germline ends.

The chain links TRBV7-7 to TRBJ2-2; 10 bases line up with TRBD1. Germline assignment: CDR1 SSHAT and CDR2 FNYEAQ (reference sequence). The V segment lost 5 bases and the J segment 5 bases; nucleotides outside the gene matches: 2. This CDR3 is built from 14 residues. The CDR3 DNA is TGTGCCAGCAGCACGGACAGGGGGACCGGGGAGCTGTTTTTT. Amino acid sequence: CASSTDRGTGELFF.

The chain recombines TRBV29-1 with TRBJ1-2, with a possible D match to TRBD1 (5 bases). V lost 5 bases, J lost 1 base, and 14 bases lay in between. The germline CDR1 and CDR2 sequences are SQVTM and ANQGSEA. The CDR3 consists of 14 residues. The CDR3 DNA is TGCAGCGTTAGAGGTGGGGCTGATAACTATGGCTACACCTTC. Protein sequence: CSVRGGADNYGYTF.

CDR3 residues: CASSEARGREKLFF. The CDR3 bases are TGTGCCAGCAGTGAAGCGAGGGGGCGGGAAAAACTGTTTTTT. The V and J genes are TRBV6-1 and TRBJ1-4, with TRBD1 identical over 7 bases. The J segment lost 8 bases and the V segment lost 0 bases, leaving 3 bases of the junction unmatched. CDR1 is MNHNS and CDR2 is SASEGT in the germline V gene. This CDR3 is built from 14 residues.

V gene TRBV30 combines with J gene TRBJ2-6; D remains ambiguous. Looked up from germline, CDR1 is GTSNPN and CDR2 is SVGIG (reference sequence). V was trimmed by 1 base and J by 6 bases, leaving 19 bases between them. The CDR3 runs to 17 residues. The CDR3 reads CAWSGIRDQLSANVLTF. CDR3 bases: TGTGCCTGGAGTGGGATTAGGGATCAACTTTCGGCCAACGTCCTGACTTTC.

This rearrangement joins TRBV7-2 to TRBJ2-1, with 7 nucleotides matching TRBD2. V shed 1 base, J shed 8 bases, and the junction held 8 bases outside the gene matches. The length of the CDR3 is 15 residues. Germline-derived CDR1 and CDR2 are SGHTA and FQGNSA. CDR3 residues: CASSLELARGDEQFF. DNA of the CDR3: TGTGCCAGCAGCTTAGAACTAGCGCGTGGGGATGAGCAGTTCTTC.

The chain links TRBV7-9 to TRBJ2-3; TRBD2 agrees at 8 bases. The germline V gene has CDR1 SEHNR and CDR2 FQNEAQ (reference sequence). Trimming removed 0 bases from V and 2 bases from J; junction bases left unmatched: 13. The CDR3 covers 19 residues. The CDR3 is CASSLAIDSGSRVTDTQYF. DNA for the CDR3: TGTGCCAGCAGCTTAGCCATCGACAGCGGGAGTAGGGTCACAGATACGCAGTATTTT.

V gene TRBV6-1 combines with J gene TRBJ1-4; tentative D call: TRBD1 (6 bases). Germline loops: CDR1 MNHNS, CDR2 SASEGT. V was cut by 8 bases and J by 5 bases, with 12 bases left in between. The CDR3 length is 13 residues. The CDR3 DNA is TGTGCCAGCTGGAGGGGGTGGAATGAAAAACTGTTTTTT. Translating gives CASWRGWNEKLFF.

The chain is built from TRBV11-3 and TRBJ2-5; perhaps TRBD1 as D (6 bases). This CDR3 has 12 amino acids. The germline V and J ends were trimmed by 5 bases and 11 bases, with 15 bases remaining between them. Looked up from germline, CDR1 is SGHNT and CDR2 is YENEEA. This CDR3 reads CASSKNSGEQYF. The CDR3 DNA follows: TGTGCCAGCAGCAAGAACTCAGGGGAACAGTACTTC.

CDR3 bases: TGTGCCAGCAGTTACTCCGACAGGGGCTCCTACGAGCAGTACTTC. This encodes CASSYSDRGSYEQYF. The chain is built from TRBV6-5 and TRBJ2-7; 8 nucleotides match TRBD1. Germline values: CDR1 MNHEY, CDR2 SVGAGI. CDR3 length equals 15 residues. J was trimmed by 0 bases and V by 0 bases; bases with no gene match: 1.

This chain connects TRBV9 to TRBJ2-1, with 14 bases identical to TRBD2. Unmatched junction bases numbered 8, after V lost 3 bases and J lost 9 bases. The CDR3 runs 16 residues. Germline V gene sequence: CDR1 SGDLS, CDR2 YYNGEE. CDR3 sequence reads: CASSASGTSGRGEQFF. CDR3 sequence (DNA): TGTGCCAGCAGCGCCTCCGGGACTAGCGGGAGAGGTGAGCAGTTCTTC.

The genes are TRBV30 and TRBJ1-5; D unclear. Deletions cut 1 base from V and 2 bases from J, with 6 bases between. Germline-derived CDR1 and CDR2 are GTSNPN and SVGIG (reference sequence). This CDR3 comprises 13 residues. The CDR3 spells CAWSEIGNQPQHF. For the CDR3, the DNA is TGTGCCTGGAGTGAAATAGGCAATCAGCCCCAGCATTTT. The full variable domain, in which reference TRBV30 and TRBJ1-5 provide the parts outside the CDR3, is SQTIHQWPATLVQPVGSPLSLECTVEGTSNPNLYWYRQAAGRGLQLLFYSVGIGQISSEVPQNLSASRPQDRQFILSSKKLLLSDSGFYLCAWSEIGNQPQHFGDGTRLSIL.

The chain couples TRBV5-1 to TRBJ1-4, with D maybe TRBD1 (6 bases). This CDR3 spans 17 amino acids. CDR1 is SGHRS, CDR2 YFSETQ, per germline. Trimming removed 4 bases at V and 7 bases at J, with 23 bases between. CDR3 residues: CASSPSGNRASGEKLFF. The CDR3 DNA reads TGCGCCAGCAGCCCCTCCGGGAACAGGGCCTCGGGTGAAAAACTGTTTTTT.

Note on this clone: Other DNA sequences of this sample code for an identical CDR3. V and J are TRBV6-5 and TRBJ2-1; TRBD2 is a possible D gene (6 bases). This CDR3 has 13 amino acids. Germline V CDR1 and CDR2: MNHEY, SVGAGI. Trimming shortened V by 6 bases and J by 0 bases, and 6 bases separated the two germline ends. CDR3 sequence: CASRRDSYNEQFF. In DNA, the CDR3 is TGTGCCAGCAGGCGGGACTCCTACAATGAGCAGTTCTTC.

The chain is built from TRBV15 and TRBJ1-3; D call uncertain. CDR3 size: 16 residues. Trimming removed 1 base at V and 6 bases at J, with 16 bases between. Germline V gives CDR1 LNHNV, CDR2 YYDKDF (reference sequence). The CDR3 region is CATSRGKGGRLNTIYF. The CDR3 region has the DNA TGTGCCACCAGCAGAGGCAAGGGCGGTCGCTTAAACACCATATATTTT.

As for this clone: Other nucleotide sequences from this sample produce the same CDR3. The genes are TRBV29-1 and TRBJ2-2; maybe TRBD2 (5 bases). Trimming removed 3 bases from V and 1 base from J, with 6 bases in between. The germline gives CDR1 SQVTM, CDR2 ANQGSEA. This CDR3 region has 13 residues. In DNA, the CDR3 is TGCAGCGTTGATCGGGGGAACACCGGGGAGCTGTTTTTT. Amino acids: CSVDRGNTGELFF.

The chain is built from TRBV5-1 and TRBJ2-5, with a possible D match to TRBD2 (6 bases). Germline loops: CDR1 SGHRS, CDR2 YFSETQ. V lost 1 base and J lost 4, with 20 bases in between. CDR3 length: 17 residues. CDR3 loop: CASSLRGGGGAVETQYF. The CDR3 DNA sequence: TGCGCCAGCAGCTTGAGGGGAGGTGGGGGAGCAGTAGAGACCCAGTACTTC. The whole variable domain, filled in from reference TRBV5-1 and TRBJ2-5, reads KAGVTQTPRYLIKTRGQQVTLSCSPISGHRSVSWYQQTPGQGLQFLFEYFSETQRNKGNFPGRFSGRQFSNSRSEMNVSTLELGDSALYLCASSLRGGGGAVETQYFGPGTRLLVL.